The TCR beta chain described here comes from a study of blood T cell repertoires in COVID-19. At least ten counts were recorded for this clone. Methods used by the authors: Researchers report that nucleated cell counts were estimated from reference gene primer amplification. Generated by immunoSEQ multiplex PCR, the TCRdb table keeps only in-frame clones and is missing some. D and trimming were read from the DNA, whereas the V and J calls and clone size are those reported in that table. The repertoire holds approximately 65,000 clones, with about 81% as singletons. This clonotype was sampled from a man older than 75 with acute or convalescent COVID-19. The sample was peripheral blood.

CDR3 loop: CASSQVLGQLTYEQYF. For the CDR3, the DNA is TGCGCCAGCAGCCAGGTATTGGGACAGCTTACCTACGAGCAGTACTTC. The chain recombines TRBV4-3 with TRBJ2-7, with 7 bases that match TRBD1. With 3 bases clipped from V and 2 bases from J, the junction kept 10 bases outside the gene matches. This CDR3 has 16 residues. Per the germline V gene, CDR1 is LGHNA and CDR2 is YSLEER.